This T cell receptor beta chain is drawn from a study of blood T cell repertoires in COVID-19 (dated by TCRdb to the early 2020s). Describing the broader study: Collaborator samples came from the United States, Italy and Spain and covered acute and convalescent phases of COVID-19. The prospective study material was composed of cDNA or gDNA derived from T cells, B-cell-depleted T cells, or PBMCs. Deeply sampled blood TCRbeta repertoires from subjects exposed to, actively infected with, or recovered from COVID-19 were included in the dataset. A freely available public database, intended as a resource for researchers studying the immune response to SARS-CoV-2, is where the repertoires were released. The samples were drawn from two sources: the first 160 participants of the ongoing ImmuneRACE study, and 1,254 subjects contributed by 6 global collaborators. Nearly every sample came with metadata listing a de-identified subject ID, COVID-19 status, age in years and sex. HLA class I and class II types, where available, came from metadata supplied by the sample provider rather than from assay-based typing. Overall study outcomes, separate from this receptor: How much clinical and demographic metadata was included differed by source and by participant, and the metadata was provided uncurated.

The immunoSEQ Assay, a bias-controlled multiplex PCR, was used to amplify TCRbeta CDR3 regions from genomic DNA. In the paper's pipeline: Within the assay, amplification of reference gene primers was used to estimate how many nucleated cells each sample contained. To quantify the absolute abundance of each unique TCRbeta CDR3 rearrangement, sequence reads were collapsed and filtered. For each sample, productive Simpson clonality was calculated as the square root of Simpson's diversity index over productive rearrangements. TCRdb limited this immuneACCESS table to in-frame rearrangements with V and J called. A share of clones is missing; checked studies link under half to unresolved V genes, and the rest is unexplained. The V and J calls and clone size are taken from that table; D and trimming were inferred from the DNA. Within this sample are approximately 300,000 clones, with around 85% of them counted one time only. The top ten hold about 0.9% of the sample.

CDR1 and CDR2 are read off the germline V gene as SGHRS and YFSETQ. From V the trimming removes 5 bases and from J it removes 4 bases, while the gene matches leave 10 bases of the junction unaccounted for. The cysteine opens and the phenylalanine closes a CDR3 of 16 amino acids. The read is trimmed to its CDR3 DNA, 48 bases read in frame from base 1. In Seattle, one collaborating source enrolled patients while the infection was active and tracked those patients longitudinally over the course of disease. Collaborating institutions collected whole blood in K2EDTA tubes following their own protocols. For TCRbeta analysis, collaborators shipped samples in one of three forms: frozen whole blood, isolated PBMCs, or DNA extracted from either of those sample types. This clone was counted a single time. Its antigen has not been determined. One base away there is no much larger clone; base qualities are not given.

The TCR comes from a human donor with COVID-19, enrolled during active disease. The donor label of this sample is uncertain. The sequenced material came from peripheral blood. The sequence links TRBV5-1 to TRBJ2-5, with 11 junctional bases fitting TRBD1. The nucleotide sequence reads as follows: TGCGCCAGCAGGAGGAAATCGGACAGGGGGCGAGAGACCCAGTACTTC. This is translated as CASRRKSDRGRETQYF.